The 24 T cell receptor beta chains below were found in one sample sequenced in a study of T cells in Graves' hyperthyroidism and ophthalmopathy. Amplification targeted TCR beta CDR3 regions from RNA transcripts. In the first-round RT-PCR of the TCR CDR3, the HTBI primer set was used. One entry per CDR3 protein, called by TCRdb with MiXCR from the multiplex PCR reads. This repertoire shows some 300,000 distinct CDR3 sequences, approximately 14% found once; its top ten account for 7.9%. The sample comprised blood. The receptors originated from a woman aged 40 to 50 with Graves' hyperthyroidism.

The sample holds many counts of this clonotype. The rearrangement links TRBV15 to TRBJ2-3; the match to TRBD2 covers 8 bases. With V trimmed by 0 bases and J by 7 bases, 9 bases remained unmatched. The CDR3 has 16 amino acids. Germline V gene sequence: CDR1 LNHNV, CDR2 YYDKDF (reference sequence). In nucleotides, the CDR3 is TGTGCCACCAGCAGAGATCGAACAAGCGGGAGTAATACGCAGTATTTT. It codes for CATSRDRTSGSNTQYF.

This clonotype came up many times. The chain carries TRBV18 and TRBJ1-1; perhaps TRBD1 as D (5 bases). The CDR3 contains 14 residues. Trimming took 4 bases from V and 5 from J, leaving 14 bases between them. Germline V gives CDR1 KGHSH, CDR2 LQKENI. CDR3 residues: CASSRPTEQTEAFF. The DNA for the CDR3 is TGTGCCAGCTCACGGCCGACAGAGCAGACTGAAGCTTTCTTT.

Many counts were recorded for this clonotype. The chain employs TRBV27 and TRBJ2-6; D gene uncertain. The CDR3 totals 15 residues. The V and J ends lost 0 bases and 1 base respectively, with 4 bases between them. The germline CDR1 and CDR2 sequences are MNHEY and SMNVEV (reference sequence). The CDR3 nucleotides read TGTGCCAGCAGTTTATCGGGTTCTGGGGCCAACGTCCTGACTTTC. Translation gives CASSLSGSGANVLTF.

There are many counts of this clonotype. This rearrangement joins TRBV29-1 to TRBJ2-3; TRBD1 might be the D (5 bases). Trimming left V 1 base short and J 6 bases short, with 11 bases between. The CDR3 covers 13 residues. Germline V gene sequence: CDR1 SQVTM, CDR2 ANQGSEA. This chain's CDR3 is CSVEGGAGDTQYF. The CDR3 bases are TGCAGCGTTGAAGGGGGCGCCGGGGATACGCAGTATTTT.

This clonotype was seen many times. V usage is TRBV7-2 and J usage is TRBJ2-1, with 11 bases identical to TRBD1. Germline values: CDR1 SGHTA, CDR2 FQGNSA. V trimming: 2 bases; J trimming: 6 bases; junction bases outside the gene matches: 3. This CDR3 is 15 amino acids long. The chain's CDR3 is CASSLRDRGSNEQFF. DNA of the CDR3: TGTGCCAGCAGCTTAAGGGACAGGGGGTCCAATGAGCAGTTCTTC.

The chain recombines TRBV27 with TRBJ2-3; 8 bases match TRBD2. CDR3 length: 21 amino acids. With 6 bases clipped from V and 3 bases from J, the junction kept 26 bases outside the gene matches. Per the germline V gene, CDR1 is MNHEY and CDR2 is SMNVEV (reference sequence). The CDR3 is CASSLLSDLPREGKDTDTQYF. The CDR3 coding sequence is TGTGCCAGCAGCCTGCTGTCCGACCTCCCCCGGGAGGGAAAAGATACAGATACGCAGTATTTT.

Many counts were recorded for this clonotype. The chain has TRBV7-9 and TRBJ1-2; D is undetermined. The CDR3 covers 13 residues. The V end was cut by 7 bases, the J end by 4 bases, with 13 bases between. The V gene's germline CDR1 is SEHNR and CDR2 FQNEAQ (reference sequence). CDR3: CASKMENSYGYTF. CDR3 nucleotide sequence: TGTGCCAGCAAGATGGAGAATTCCTATGGCTACACCTTC.

This clonotype was detected a few times. This sequence joins TRBV20-1 and TRBJ2-2; maybe TRBD1 (6 bases). Germline CDR1 DFQATT, CDR2 SNEGSKA (reference sequence). This CDR3 is built from 17 residues. With 1 base removed from V and 2 bases from J, the gap between germline ends came to 17 bases. The CDR3: CSARAALGRGNTGELFF. The CDR3 DNA follows: TGCAGTGCTAGAGCCGCTTTGGGCAGGGGTAACACCGGGGAGCTGTTTTTT.

This clonotype occurred a few times. The chain is built from TRBV7-9 and TRBJ2-1; 13 nucleotides match TRBD2. The J segment lost 7 bases and the V segment lost 6 bases, leaving 12 bases of the junction unmatched. CDR1 and CDR2 from the germline V gene are SEHNR and FQNEAQ (reference sequence). This CDR3 comprises 17 residues. CDR3 nucleotide sequence: TGTGCCAGCAGTCGTAGCGTACTAGCGGGAGGGCTTAATGAGCAGTTCTTC. It is translated as CASSRSVLAGGLNEQFF.

This clonotype was counted only a few times. The rearrangement joins TRBV5-1 to TRBJ2-3, with 8 bases fitting TRBD1. CDR1 is SGHRS, CDR2 YFSETQ, per germline. J lost 4 bases, V lost 1 base, and 5 bases had no gene match. The CDR3 runs 15 residues. This CDR3 reads CASSLTQGAADTQYF. The CDR3 nucleotides read TGCGCCAGCAGCTTGACCCAGGGGGCGGCAGATACGCAGTATTTT.

This clonotype was recorded a few times. CDR3 residues: CSVSTQGGGYTF. In nucleotides, the CDR3 is TGCAGCGTTTCTACCCAGGGTGGCGGCTACACCTTC. The chain employs TRBV29-1 and TRBJ1-2, with D possibly TRBD1 on 5 matching bases. Germline V gene sequence: CDR1 SQVTM, CDR2 ANQGSEA. V lost 5 bases and J lost 8, with 15 bases in between. This CDR3 has 12 amino acids.

This clonotype has just a few counts. The chain recombines TRBV25-1 with TRBJ1-2, with D maybe TRBD1 (6 bases). The CDR3 length is 14 residues. Looked up from germline, CDR1 is MGHDK and CDR2 is SYGVNS. The ends were cut back, 4 bases at V and 1 base at J, with 10 bases in the middle. Written as DNA, the CDR3 is TGTGCCAGCAGTGGGACAGACGGTAACTATGGCTACACCTTC. Protein: CASSGTDGNYGYTF.

This clonotype appeared many times. This rearrangement joins TRBV2 to TRBJ1-5; no firm D call. From germline, CDR1 is SNHLY and CDR2 FYNNEI. V was shortened by 5 bases and J by 4 bases, with 12 bases between the two germline ends. The CDR3 runs to 14 residues. CDR3 loop: CASSRESGNQPQHF. CDR3 bases: TGTGCCAGCAGTCGTGAGAGCGGGAATCAGCCCCAGCATTTT.

This clonotype was detected only a few times. The genes are TRBV10-3 and TRBJ2-3; no firm D call. This CDR3 is 13 amino acids long. CDR1 is ENHRY, CDR2 SYGVKD, per germline. V lost 2 bases to trimming and J lost 6 bases, with 9 bases between them. This CDR3 reads CAISEAARDTQYF. The CDR3 DNA sequence: TGTGCCATCAGTGAGGCCGCCCGGGATACGCAGTATTTT.

This clonotype was detected many times. The chain uses TRBV20-1 and TRBJ1-3; no clear D. Trimming stripped 0 bases from V and 5 bases from J, with 11 bases between. The CDR3 is made up of 14 amino acids. Germline values: CDR1 DFQATT, CDR2 SNEGSKA (reference sequence). DNA for the CDR3: TGCAGTGCTAGAGATTCACGACCGCGAAACACCATATATTTT. This encodes CSARDSRPRNTIYF.

This chain links TRBV18 with TRBJ2-7; D ambiguous. The V end was cut by 4 bases, the J end by 4 bases, with 20 bases between. Per the germline V gene, CDR1 is KGHSH and CDR2 is LQKENI. The CDR3 runs to 16 residues. The CDR3 reads CASSRTPVNDRYEQYF. CDR3 nucleotide sequence: TGTGCCAGCTCACGCACCCCGGTGAACGATAGGTACGAGCAGTACTTC.

This clonotype came up many times. Compared with germline, one end of the junction differs, possibly owing to a read error. This chain's CDR3 is CASSSRGGETQYF. As DNA, the CDR3 is TGTGCTAGCAGCTCCAGGGGCGGGGAGACCCAGTACTTC. This chain connects TRBV7-7 to TRBJ2-5, with D possibly being TRBD1 (6 bases). CDR3 length: 13 residues. Germline V CDR1 and CDR2: SSHAT, FNYEAQ (reference sequence).

This clonotype was counted a few times. This chain joins TRBV5-1 and TRBJ1-4; 8 bases match TRBD1. The J segment lost 8 bases and the V segment lost 0 bases, leaving 3 bases of the junction unmatched. The germline gives CDR1 SGHRS, CDR2 YFSETQ. The CDR3 is made up of 14 amino acids. The CDR3 bases are TGCGCCAGCAGCTTGGGGACAGGGAAGGAAAAACTGTTTTTT. Its protein is CASSLGTGKEKLFF.

This clonotype was observed a handful of times. V usage is TRBV19 and J usage is TRBJ2-1, with D unclear. The CDR3 covers 15 residues. V was clipped by 0 bases and J by 5 bases, with 11 bases between them. CDR1 and CDR2 from the germline V gene are LNHDA and SQIVND (reference sequence). Here the CDR3 DNA reads TGTGCCAGTAGTATAGAGGCCGGGTATAACAATGAGCAGTTCTTC. Its translation: CASSIEAGYNNEQFF.

In its sample, this clonotype was seen many times. This chain links TRBV20-1 with TRBJ2-5; D possibly corresponds to TRBD2 (6 bases). This CDR3 region has 15 residues. Trimming pared 0 bases from V and 2 bases from J, leaving 13 bases between. From germline, CDR1 is DFQATT and CDR2 SNEGSKA (reference sequence). DNA of the CDR3: TGCAGTGCTAGAGATCGGATAGGACTACAAGAGACCCAGTACTTC. Translating it yields CSARDRIGLQETQYF.

This clonotype was counted between two and nine times. The J gene is TRBJ2-7, the V gene TRBV4-1, with D possibly being TRBD2 (6 bases). Trimming removed 0 bases from V and 5 bases from J, with 17 bases in between. The CDR3 is 16 amino acids. In germline, CDR1 is MGHRA, CDR2 YSYEKL. CDR3 loop: CASSQDTGEPRDEQYF. CDR3 sequence (DNA): TGCGCCAGCAGCCAAGATACGGGAGAGCCCCGCGACGAGCAGTACTTC.

Ten or more counts support this clonotype. This rearrangement joins TRBV11-2 to TRBJ2-7; TRBD2 matches at 9 bases. Germline loops: CDR1 SGHAT, CDR2 FQNNGV. V lost 4 bases, J lost 4 bases, and 8 bases stayed unmatched. The CDR3 totals 15 residues. CDR3 sequence (DNA): TGTGCCAGCAGCTCACAAGCGGGAGGCCTTTACGAGCAGTACTTC. The encoded protein is CASSSQAGGLYEQYF.

This clonotype occurred many times. The J gene is TRBJ2-1, the V gene TRBV27, with 8 bases lining up with TRBD2. V shed 5 bases and J 12 bases; nucleotides not matched to a gene: 15. Germline lookup yields CDR1 MNHEY and CDR2 SMNVEV (reference sequence). This CDR3 spans 15 amino acids. CDR3 sequence (DNA): TGTGCCAGCAGTCTGAGCGGGGGAGTGGGTTCTTGGCAGTTCTTC. This gives the protein CASSLSGGVGSWQFF.

This clonotype was seen repeatedly, ten times or more. V usage is TRBV6-2 or TRBV6-3 and J usage is TRBJ1-6, with D tentatively TRBD1 (5 bases). V was shortened by 10 bases and J by 10 bases, with 20 bases between the two germline ends. The CDR3 is made up of 14 amino acids. Looked up from germline, CDR1 is MNHEY and CDR2 is SVGEGT. The CDR3 loop reads CATAPGQLLSPLHF. The CDR3 bases are TGTGCCACCGCACCGGGGCAGCTCCTATCACCCCTCCACTTT.